A single sample is the source of the 25 T cell receptor beta chains below, sequenced in a study of radiotherapy plus CTLA-4 blockade in lung cancer. Here immunoSEQ multiplex PCR was the method, and the copy in TCRdb shows in-frame clones only, minus some. The sample yields roughly 42,000 clones, 63% seen once. The source was peripheral blood, collected from a patient treated with radiotherapy plus ipilimumab. These receptors all stem from a human donor with non-small cell lung cancer who had a partial response to radiotherapy plus ipilimumab.

This clone occurred a few times. The genes are TRBV29-1 and TRBJ2-1; D unclear. The CDR3 extends over 13 amino acids. Trimming shortened V by 0 bases and J by 0 bases, and 3 bases separated the two germline ends. Germline values: CDR1 SQVTM, CDR2 ANQGSEA. DNA for the CDR3: TGCAGCGTTGAAGAGAGCTCCTACAATGAGCAGTTCTTC. It yields the protein CSVEESSYNEQFF.

V gene TRBV7-8 combines with J gene TRBJ2-7, with 9 bases fitting TRBD1. CDR3 size: 15 residues. Germline assignment: CDR1 SGHVS and CDR2 FQNEAQ. V gave up 2 bases and J gave up 7 bases; unmatched junction bases: 9. CDR3 loop: CASSLSPGQGGEQYF. CDR3 DNA: TGTGCCAGCAGCTTATCACCGGGACAGGGAGGAGAGCAGTACTTC. The full variable domain, rest sourced from reference TRBV7-8 and TRBJ2-7, is GAGVSQSPRYKVAKRGQDVALRCDPISGHVSLFWYQQALGQGPEFLTYFQNEAQLDKSGLPSDRFFAERPEGSVSTLKIQRTQQEDSAVYLCASSLSPGQGGEQYFGPGTRLTVT.

The V and J genes are TRBV9 and TRBJ2-5, with D maybe TRBD1 (6 bases). The germline V gene encodes CDR1 SGDLS and CDR2 YYNGEE. Trimming took off 2 bases at V and 2 bases at J, with 16 bases between the two ends. CDR3 length: 16 residues. CDR3 bases: TGTGCCAGCAGCGTGGGAACAGGGCCGGGACAAGAGACCCAGTACTTC. Translated: CASSVGTGPGQETQYF.

This clone was seen once. This chain uses TRBV14 with TRBJ2-3; possible D gene TRBD1, 5 bases. The CDR3 consists of 14 residues. CDR1 and CDR2 from the germline V gene are SGHDN and FVKESK. The V gene lost 10 bases and the J gene lost 6 bases, with 20 bases spanning the gap. The CDR3 bases are TGTGCCACCCGACAGCTCGCCGGGTTGGATACGCAGTATTTT. Translation: CATRQLAGLDTQYF.

This clone was observed once. The chain carries TRBV28 and TRBJ2-3; 7 bases align to TRBD2. Germline values: CDR1 MDHEN, CDR2 SYDVKM. Trimming cost V 5 bases and J 2 bases; bases outside gene matches: 7. This CDR3 comprises 15 residues. CDR3 sequence: CASSPAGEYTDTQYF. Here the CDR3 DNA reads TGTGCCAGCAGTCCGGCGGGAGAGTACACAGATACGCAGTATTTT.

This clone has only a few counts. This chain links TRBV6-5 with TRBJ1-1; TRBD1 is a possible D gene (6 bases). The germline CDR1 and CDR2 sequences are MNHEY and SVGAGI. The length of the CDR3 is 14 residues. Between the trimmed V and J ends, which lost 0 bases and 7 bases, there was a span of 12 bases. Written as DNA, the CDR3 is TGTGCCAGCAGTTACTCGATTACAGGGAATGAAGCTTTCTTT. Its translation: CASSYSITGNEAFF.

The V call is TRBV29-1, the J call TRBJ2-1; 10 bases are shared with TRBD2. The CDR3 covers 14 residues. Germline V CDR1 and CDR2: SQVTM, ANQGSEA. With V trimmed by 8 bases and J by 0 bases, 4 bases remained unmatched. Written as DNA, the CDR3 is TGCAGCATGGAGCGGGAGGGCTCCTACAATGAGCAGTTCTTC. This gives the protein CSMEREGSYNEQFF.

This clone was found once. V is TRBV2 and J is TRBJ2-1; 7 positions agree with TRBD2. The CDR3 is 14 amino acids. Trimming cost V 3 bases and J 2 bases; bases outside gene matches: 1. In germline, CDR1 is SNHLY, CDR2 FYNNEI. The CDR3 sequence: CASSETSPYNEQFF. The CDR3 region has the DNA TGTGCCAGCAGTGAGACTAGCCCCTACAATGAGCAGTTCTTC.

This clone was seen a handful of times. The J gene is TRBJ2-1, the V gene TRBV19; 9 bases align to TRBD2. The germline gives CDR1 LNHDA, CDR2 SQIVND (reference sequence). The CDR3 has 15 residues. The V and J ends lost 3 bases and 8 bases, in that order; junction bases with no gene match: 8. This CDR3 is CASSIGVAGVDEQFF. CDR3 bases: TGTGCCAGTAGTATCGGGGTAGCGGGAGTTGATGAGCAGTTCTTC. The full variable domain, in which reference TRBV19 and TRBJ2-1 provide the parts outside the CDR3, is DGGITQSPKYLFRKEGQNVTLSCEQNLNHDAMYWYRQDPGQGLRLIYYSQIVNDFQKGDIAEGYSVSREKKESFPLTVTSAQKNPTAFYLCASSIGVAGVDEQFFGPGTRLTVL.

The chain is built from TRBV13 and TRBJ2-3; D uncertain. V gave up 6 bases and J gave up 3 bases, with 10 bases separating them. Germline V lookup: CDR1 PRHDT, CDR2 FYEKMQ (reference sequence). The CDR3 consists of 13 residues. CDR3 region: CASSGPSTDTQYF. CDR3 DNA: TGTGCCAGCAGTGGGCCCTCAACAGATACGCAGTATTTT.

This chain links TRBV10-3 with TRBJ1-2; D call uncertain. The V and J ends lost 3 bases and 7 bases respectively, with 9 bases between them. This CDR3 has 12 residues. Germline V lookup: CDR1 ENHRY, CDR2 SYGVKD. The CDR3 region is CAISDANSGYTF. The CDR3 DNA sequence: TGTGCCATCAGTGACGCTAATTCTGGCTACACCTTC.

The CDR3 here is CACHLAGGSYEQYF. As DNA, the CDR3 is TGTGCCTGCCACTTGGCAGGGGGCTCCTACGAGCAGTACTTC. The V and J genes are TRBV2 and TRBJ2-7, with 7 bases that match TRBD1. This CDR3 has 14 amino acids. The germline gives CDR1 SNHLY, CDR2 FYNNEI. V was pared by 11 bases and J by 0 bases, with 10 bases of the junction left unmatched. The full variable domain, with the rest looked up from reference TRBV2 and TRBJ2-7, is EPEVTQTPSHQVTQMGQEVILRCVPISNHLYFYWYRQILGQKVEFLVSFYNNEISEKSEIFDDQFSVERPDGSNFTLKIRSTKLEDSAMYFCACHLAGGSYEQYFGPGTRLTVT.

The J gene is TRBJ2-2, the V gene TRBV5-1; 7 nucleotides match TRBD2. This CDR3 comprises 16 residues. Germline CDR1 is SGHRS and CDR2 is YFSETQ. J gave up 4 bases and V 0 bases, and 6 bases lay outside the gene matches. The CDR3 bases are TGCGCCAGCAGCTTGGCGTCTAGCGGACTCACCGGGGAGCTGTTTTTT. Translating it yields CASSLASSGLTGELFF. Full variable domain (outside the CDR3, taken from reference TRBV5-1 and TRBJ2-2): KAGVTQTPRYLIKTRGQQVTLSCSPISGHRSVSWYQQTPGQGLQFLFEYFSETQRNKGNFPGRFSGRQFSNSRSEMNVSTLELGDSALYLCASSLASSGLTGELFFGEGSRLTVL.

V and J are TRBV7-2 and TRBJ1-2; no definite D call. Trimming cost V 5 bases and J 6 bases, with 13 bases left between them. Germline CDR1 SGHTA, CDR2 FQGNSA. This CDR3 comprises 13 residues. CDR3 protein: CASSPRSSDGYTF. The DNA of the CDR3 is TGTGCCAGCAGCCCCCGCTCGTCGGATGGCTACACCTTC.

The chain uses TRBV19 and TRBJ1-1; D is uncertain. From germline, CDR1 is LNHDA and CDR2 SQIVND (reference sequence). This CDR3 is 14 amino acids long. V lost 3 bases and J lost 1, with 9 bases in between. DNA for the CDR3: TGTGCCAGTAGTATTGGGCAGCAGAACACTGAAGCTTTCTTT. It yields the protein CASSIGQQNTEAFF.

The J gene is TRBJ1-3, the V gene TRBV19, with a weak D call TRBD1 (6 bases). Trimming shortened V by 7 bases and J by 2 bases, and 12 bases separated the two germline ends. Germline V gene sequence: CDR1 LNHDA, CDR2 SQIVND (reference sequence). This CDR3 spans 14 amino acids. Here the CDR3 DNA reads TGTGCCAGTAAACAGGGCAAGGCTGGAAACACCATATATTTT. It codes for CASKQGKAGNTIYF. The full variable domain, completed using reference TRBV19 and TRBJ1-3, is DGGITQSPKYLFRKEGQNVTLSCEQNLNHDAMYWYRQDPGQGLRLIYYSQIVNDFQKGDIAEGYSVSREKKESFPLTVTSAQKNPTAFYLCASKQGKAGNTIYFGEGSWLTVV.

This clone was observed a single time. The chain uses TRBV27 and TRBJ2-5, with TRBD1 matching over 10 bases. The J call may be incorrect, as the DNA end agrees better with TRBJ2-7. Germline CDR1 is MNHEY and CDR2 is SMNVEV (reference sequence). The CDR3 totals 16 residues. The CDR3 region is CASSLGTGVFIDEQYF. The CDR3 bases are TGTGCCAGCAGTTTAGGGACAGGGGTGTTCATCGACGAGCAGTACTTC.

The chain links TRBV7-3 to TRBJ2-1; TRBD2 aligns across 7 bases. CDR1 SGHTA and CDR2 FQGTGA come from the germline V gene. V lost 3 bases, J lost 7 bases, and 6 bases stayed unmatched. This CDR3 comprises 14 residues. The CDR3 here is CASSLAGVRNEQFF. The CDR3 nucleotides are TGTGCCAGCAGCTTGGCGGGAGTGCGGAATGAGCAGTTCTTC.

The DNA for the CDR3 is TGTGCCAGCAGCCAAGATCTGGGACAGCCTTACAATGAGCAGTTCTTC. Translated: CASSQDLGQPYNEQFF. The rearrangement uses TRBV14 and TRBJ2-1, with 7 nucleotides matching TRBD1. The V gene end was trimmed by 0 bases and the J gene end by 4 bases; junction bases not matched to a gene: 6. The CDR3 has 16 amino acids. Germline-derived CDR1 and CDR2 are SGHDN and FVKESK.

The chain is built from TRBV7-9 and TRBJ1-2; no firm D call. Per the germline V gene, CDR1 is SEHNR and CDR2 is FQNEAQ (reference sequence). The V end was cut by 5 bases, the J end by 4 bases, with 5 bases between. CDR3 size: 11 residues. The CDR3 sequence: CASSESYGYTF. In DNA, the CDR3 is TGTGCCAGCAGCGAGAGCTATGGCTACACCTTC.

A note on this clone: This specimen includes other DNA sequences encoding the same CDR3. The chain combines TRBV13 with TRBJ2-3; 8 nucleotides line up with TRBD1. This CDR3 is 16 amino acids long. Trimming removed 6 bases from V and 1 base from J; junction bases left unmatched: 9. Germline V gives CDR1 PRHDT, CDR2 FYEKMQ (reference sequence). This CDR3 is CASSIDPGQGTDTQYF. The CDR3 DNA reads TGTGCCAGCAGTATTGACCCGGGACAGGGCACAGATACGCAGTATTTT. Filled out from reference TRBV13 and TRBJ2-3, the complete variable domain reads AAGVIQSPRHLIKEKRETATLKCYPIPRHDTVYWYQQGPGQDPQFLISFYEKMQSDKGSIPDRFSAQQFSDYHSELNMSSLELGDSALYFCASSIDPGQGTDTQYFGPGTRLTVL.

This chain links TRBV18 with TRBJ2-7, with 8 bases aligning to TRBD2. V was clipped by 3 bases and J by 6 bases; unmatched bases: 4. The CDR3 contains 13 residues. The germline V gene has CDR1 KGHSH and CDR2 LQKENI. Written as DNA, the CDR3 is TGTGCCAGCTCACCTTCCGGGACTAGCGAGCAGTACTTC. This sequence encodes CASSPSGTSEQYF.

This clone has just a few counts. The chain joins TRBV19 to TRBJ1-1; D is unresolved. The germline gives CDR1 LNHDA, CDR2 SQIVND (reference sequence). This CDR3 spans 14 amino acids. The V end lost 6 bases, the J end lost 0 bases, and 11 bases lay between the germline ends. The CDR3 region has the DNA TGTGCCAGTAGGTTCAAGGGAGTGAACACTGAAGCTTTCTTT. Encoded protein: CASRFKGVNTEAFF.

This clone was detected only a few times. This chain connects TRBV11-3 to TRBJ2-1; 11 nucleotides agree with TRBD2. J lost 7 bases, V lost 1 base, and 12 bases had no gene match. The V gene's germline CDR1 is SGHNT and CDR2 YENEEA. There are 18 residues in the CDR3. The CDR3 loop reads CASSLVGASGGPENEQFF. For the CDR3, the DNA is TGTGCCAGCAGCTTAGTAGGGGCTAGCGGGGGGCCTGAGAATGAGCAGTTCTTC.

The rearrangement links TRBV2 to TRBJ1-2; a possible D gene is TRBD1 (6 bases). Germline CDR1 and CDR2: SNHLY and FYNNEI. V lost 11 bases to trimming and J lost 13 bases, with 26 bases between them. The CDR3 has 13 amino acids. The chain's CDR3 is CAGLIIFGQSLTF. The DNA for the CDR3 is TGTGCCGGGCTCATTATATTCGGACAGTCTCTCACCTTC.